The present T cell receptor beta chain was sequenced within a study of immune heterogeneity within non-small cell lung tumors. General observations from the study: Each patient's tumor sites shared recurring identical dominant CDR3 beta clonotypes, and individual sites also carried their own high-frequency clones. Different patients shared few of their high-frequency T-cell receptor beta clonotypes. The correlation between local T-cell clonality and local tumor mutational burden was positive, moderate in strength and statistically significant, with R about 0.36.

The CDR3 is 14 amino acids. V was clipped by 0 bases and J by 3 bases, with 9 bases between them. CDR1 and CDR2 (germline): SGHRS, YFSETQ. The authors amplified TCR beta CDR3 by multiplex PCR with 32 V and 13 J primers. TCRdb re-called the multiplex PCR reads with MiXCR, one entry per CDR3 protein. The sample contains 6,000 to 8,500 distinct CDR3 sequences, 22% of which appear only once. For each sample, template was around 0.55 ug of bulk tumor genomic DNA. Multiple widely separated biopsies were taken from each primary tumor at surgery. Those enrolled were patients newly diagnosed with untreated non-small cell lung cancer and undergoing curative surgery. This clonotype was seen many times. The antigen remains unidentified.

This TCR was recovered from a man aged 60 to 75 with non-small cell lung cancer. V usage is TRBV5-1 and J usage is TRBJ2-5; D is possibly TRBD1 (6 bases). Source material: lung tumor tissue. DNA for the CDR3: TGCGCCAGCAGCTTGGGGCAGGGGAAAGAGACCCAGTACTTC. It codes for CASSLGQGKETQYF.